The entry below describes one T cell receptor (beta chain). The sample comes from a study of blood T cell repertoires in COVID-19. Profiling relied on immunoSEQ multiplex PCR, and the TCRdb table lists in-frame clones only, not all of them. The sample carries about 48,000 clones, 89% recorded once. Germline values: CDR1 MNHEY, CDR2 SVGAGI. CDR3 length equals 14 residues. Between the trimmed V and J ends, which lost 10 bases and 6 bases, there was a span of 16 bases. The gene calls are TRBV6-5 and TRBJ1-6; the D is unclear. What was sequenced was peripheral blood. The TCR originated in a woman of 80 years or more with acute or convalescent COVID-19. The CDR3 DNA reads as TGTGCCACCTCGTCCCTACTTTCTAATTCACCCCTCCACTTT. It is translated as CATSSLLSNSPLHF.